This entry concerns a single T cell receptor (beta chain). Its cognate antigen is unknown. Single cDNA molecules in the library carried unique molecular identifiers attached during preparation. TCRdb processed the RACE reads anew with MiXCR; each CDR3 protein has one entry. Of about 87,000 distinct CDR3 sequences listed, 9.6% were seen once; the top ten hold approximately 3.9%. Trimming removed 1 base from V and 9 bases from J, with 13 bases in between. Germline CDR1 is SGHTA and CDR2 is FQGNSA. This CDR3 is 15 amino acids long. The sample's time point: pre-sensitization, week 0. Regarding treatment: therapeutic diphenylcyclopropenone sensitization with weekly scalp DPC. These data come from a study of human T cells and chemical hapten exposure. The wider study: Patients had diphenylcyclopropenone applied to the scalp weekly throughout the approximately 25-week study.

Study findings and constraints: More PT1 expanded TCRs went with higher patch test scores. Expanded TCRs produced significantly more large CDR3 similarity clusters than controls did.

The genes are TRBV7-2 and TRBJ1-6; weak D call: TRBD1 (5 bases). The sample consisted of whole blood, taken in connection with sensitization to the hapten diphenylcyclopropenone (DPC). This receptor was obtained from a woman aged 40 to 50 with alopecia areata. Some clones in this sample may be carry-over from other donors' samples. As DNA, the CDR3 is TGTGCCAGCAGCTTAGTGTTCCAGGGTACTTCACCCCTCCACTTT. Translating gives CASSLVFQGTSPLHF.